A selection of T cell receptor beta chains follows, all from one sample in a study of long-term antiretroviral therapy in people with HIV. Method: immunoSEQ multiplex PCR; TCRdb's copy keeps in-frame clones and lacks some. This table has thousands of clones, over 70% appearing once. The input for sequencing was unsorted PBMCs, taken 0.1 years after starting antiretroviral therapy. The receptors here all came from a man aged 35 to 55 with HIV. CDR3s include the opening cysteine and the closing phenylalanine or tryptophan. A D gene is named only where the DNA matches it firmly. Clone size, where shown, is once, few, many, or a class for clones that have expanded.

j_call clone_size v_call d_call cdr3_nt cdr3_aa
TRBJ1-2 . TRBV6-5 . TGTGCCAGCAGTTACGGGGGGTGGTACACCTTC CASSYGGWYTF
TRBJ1-3 . TRBV5-4 . TGTGCCAGCAGCGCCGACACGAGCTCTGGAAACACCATATATTTT CASSADTSSGNTIYF
TRBJ1-2 . TRBV10-3 TRBD1 TGTGCCATCAGTGAAAGGACAGGGGCTAACTATGGCTACACCTTC CAISERTGANYGYTF
TRBJ2-3 . TRBV4-1 TRBD2 TGCGCCAGCAGCCTACATAGACTAGCGGGGGGCCCAGATACGCAGTATTTT CASSLHRLAGGPDTQYF
TRBJ1-2 . TRBV6-1 . TGTGCCAGCAGTGAACACCCGCTATTGGGGAAGAATGGCTACACCTTC CASSEHPLLGKNGYTF
TRBJ2-6 . TRBV6-1 . TGTGCCAGCACTCAGGGGTACGGGGCCAACGTCCTGACTTTC CASTQGYGANVLTF
TRBJ2-7 . TRBV19 TRBD2 TGTGCCAGTAGTTCCCTCGGGGGGGCCATGTACGAGCAGTACTTC CASSSLGGAMYEQYF
TRBJ2-1 . TRBV6-6 TRBD1 TGTGCCAGCGAGCAGGGGACAGGTTTCAATGAGCAGTTCTTC CASEQGTGFNEQFF
TRBJ1-5 . TRBV27 . TGTGCCAGCAGTTTATTGCCCTTTGACCAGCCCCAGCATTTT CASSLLPFDQPQHF
TRBJ1-2 . TRBV6-1 TRBD1 TGTGCCAGCGGGGGACAGGGCCTCGAAAACTATGGCTACACCTTC CASGGQGLENYGYTF
TRBJ2-3 . TRBV29-1 . TGCAGTGGAATTGAATCTAGCACAGATACGCAGTATTTT CSGIESSTDTQYF
TRBJ1-5 . TRBV10-3 . TGTGCCATCAGTGAAACAGGACTGAGGGACTATAGCAATCAGCCCCAGCATTTT CAISETGLRDYSNQPQHF
TRBJ1-1 . TRBV12-2 . TGTGCAAGTCGCTGCCCAAGGCGGAACACTGAAGCTTTCTTT CASRCPRRNTEAFF
TRBJ1-1 few TRBV6-6 . TGTGCCAGCAGTTACTCCTTGTCGTCCGGGGGCACTGAAGCTTTCTTT CASSYSLSSGGTEAFF
TRBJ2-3 . TRBV29-1 . TGCAGCGTTGAAGCGTGGATCGGGACTAGCACAGATACGCAGTATTTT CSVEAWIGTSTDTQYF
TRBJ2-2 . TRBV5-1 TRBD1 TGCGCCAGCAGCTTCCCGGATACAGGGGGGATCGGGGAGCTGTTTTTT CASSFPDTGGIGELFF
TRBJ1-2 medium-sized TRBV19 . TGTGCCAGCGAGGCTGGCTATGGCTACACCTTC CASEAGYGYTF
TRBJ2-3 . TRBV7-2 TRBD2 TGTGCCAGCAGCTTCCCAACTAGCGCTGCTTATACGCAGTATTTT CASSFPTSAAYTQYF
TRBJ2-3 . TRBV4-1 . TGCGCCAGCAGCCAAGGTCCGACTAGGACTAGCACAGATACGCAGTATTTT CASSQGPTRTSTDTQYF
TRBJ1-1 . TRBV30 . TGTGCCTGGAGTGTATCTCACGGATCGAGGACTGAAGCTTTCTTT CAWSVSHGSRTEAFF
TRBJ2-7 . TRBV9 TRBD1 TGTGCCAGCAGCGTAGGGACAGGCGAGCAGTACTTC CASSVGTGEQYF
TRBJ2-3 . TRBV5-1 . TGCGCCAGCAGTTCCTTGGGGGCTGATACGCAGTATTTT CASSSLGADTQYF
TRBJ1-6 . TRBV19 . TGTGCCAGTAGCCGCGGCGGAGTAGGGAATTCACCCCTCCACTTT CASSRGGVGNSPLHF
TRBJ1-1 . TRBV4-3 . TGCGCCAGCAGCCAAGACGGGCAGGCAAACACTGAAGCTTTCTTT CASSQDGQANTEAFF
TRBJ2-1 . TRBV5-4 . TGTGCCAGCAGCTCGTCCCGGGACGCCGACGGGGAGCAGTTCTTC CASSSSRDADGEQFF
TRBJ1-1 . TRBV9 TRBD1 TGTGCCAGCAGCCCCCCGGGACAGGGGAACACTGAAGCTTTCTTT CASSPPGQGNTEAFF
TRBJ2-2 few TRBV10-1 . TGCGCCAGCAGTGACAGGGACACCGGGGAGCTGTTTTTT CASSDRDTGELFF
TRBJ1-1 . TRBV19 TRBD1 TGTGCCAGTACCCTAGGGACAGCGAACACTGAAGCTTTCTTT CASTLGTANTEAFF
TRBJ2-7 . TRBV6-1 . TGTGCCAGCAGGCCGCCAGGGCGGGAGCAGTACTTC CASRPPGREQYF
TRBJ2-6 few TRBV29-1 . TGCAGCGCGGGGGCAGCTGGGGCCAACGTCCTGACTTTC CSAGAAGANVLTF
TRBJ2-1 . TRBV14 TRBD1 TGTGCCAGCAGCCAAGGTTGGGACAGGGATATGGAGCAGTTCTTC CASSQGWDRDMEQFF
TRBJ1-4 . TRBV30 . TGTGCCTGGAGTGTCGGGGGGTTTAATGAAAAACTGTTTTTT CAWSVGGFNEKLFF